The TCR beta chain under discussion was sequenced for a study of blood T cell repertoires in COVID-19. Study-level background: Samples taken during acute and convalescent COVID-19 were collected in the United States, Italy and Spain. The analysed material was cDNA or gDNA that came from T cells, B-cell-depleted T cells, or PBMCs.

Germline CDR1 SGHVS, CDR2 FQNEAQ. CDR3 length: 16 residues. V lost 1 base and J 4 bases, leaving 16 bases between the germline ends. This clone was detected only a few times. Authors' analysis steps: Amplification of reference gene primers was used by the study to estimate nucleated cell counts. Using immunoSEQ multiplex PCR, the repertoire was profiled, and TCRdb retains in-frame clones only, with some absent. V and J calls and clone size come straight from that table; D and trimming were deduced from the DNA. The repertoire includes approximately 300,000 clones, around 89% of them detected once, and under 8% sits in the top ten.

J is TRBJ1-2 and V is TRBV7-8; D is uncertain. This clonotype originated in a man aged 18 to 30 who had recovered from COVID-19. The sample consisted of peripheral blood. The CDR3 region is CASSLGATPIGYGYTF. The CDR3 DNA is TGTGCCAGCAGCTTAGGGGCCACCCCCATCGGCTATGGCTACACCTTC. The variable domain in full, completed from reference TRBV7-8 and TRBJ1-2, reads GAGVSQSPRYKVAKRGQDVALRCDPISGHVSLFWYQQALGQGPEFLTYFQNEAQLDKSGLPSDRFFAERPEGSVSTLKIQRTQQEDSAVYLCASSLGATPIGYGYTFGSGTRLTVV.